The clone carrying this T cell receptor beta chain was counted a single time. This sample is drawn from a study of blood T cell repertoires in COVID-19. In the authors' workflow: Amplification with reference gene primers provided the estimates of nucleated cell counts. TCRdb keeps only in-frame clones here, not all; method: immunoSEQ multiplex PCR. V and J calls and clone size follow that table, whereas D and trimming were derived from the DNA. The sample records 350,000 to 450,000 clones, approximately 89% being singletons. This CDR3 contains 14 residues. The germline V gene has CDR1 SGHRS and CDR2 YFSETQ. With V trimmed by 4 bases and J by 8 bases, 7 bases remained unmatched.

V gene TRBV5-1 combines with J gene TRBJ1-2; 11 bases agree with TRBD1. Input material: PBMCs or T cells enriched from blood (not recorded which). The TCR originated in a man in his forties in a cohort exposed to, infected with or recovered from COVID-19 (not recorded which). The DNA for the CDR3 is TGCGCCAGCAGCACGGCCCGGGACAGGGGGGGCTACACCTTC. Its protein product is CASSTARDRGGYTF.